These T cell receptor beta chains were read from a single sample in a study of radiotherapy plus CTLA-4 blockade in lung cancer. The assay was immunoSEQ multiplex PCR, and TCRdb's table has in-frame clones only and misses some. The sample lists about 100,000 clones, about four fifths occurring once. This specimen consisted of peripheral blood, obtained from a patient treated with radiotherapy plus ipilimumab. These receptors were obtained from a human donor with non-small cell lung cancer who had stable disease on radiotherapy plus ipilimumab. The CDR3 runs from the conserved cysteine through the conserved F or W. The order of the fields is V gene, CDR3 protein.

v_call: TRBV28; cdr3_aa: CASSWGPSGNQPQHF
v_call: TRBV6-6; cdr3_aa: CASSYPGQNGYTF
v_call: TRBV19; cdr3_aa: CASSRGDSGNTIYF
v_call: TRBV6-1; cdr3_aa: CASSPTPATNEKLFF
v_call: TRBV6-1; cdr3_aa: CASRVLASSYEQYF
v_call: TRBV6-5; cdr3_aa: CASSYLPGLAESEQYF
v_call: TRBV2; cdr3_aa: CASSPGSGSGANVLTF
v_call: TRBV2; cdr3_aa: CASRAGDFNLEQFF
v_call: TRBV30; cdr3_aa: CAWSAGFSGANVLTF
v_call: TRBV27; cdr3_aa: CASSTNPTNQETQYF
v_call: TRBV18; cdr3_aa: CASSPSMGGEGYTF
v_call: TRBV6-6; cdr3_aa: CASRNQGAAGTEAFF
v_call: TRBV19; cdr3_aa: CASSREYSNQPQHF